The sequence of this T cell receptor beta chain was determined in a study of blood T cell repertoires in COVID-19. Study-wide background: Samples taken during acute and convalescent COVID-19 were collected in the United States, Italy and Spain.

Study members were between about 18 and 100 years old and lived in about two dozen US regions. In assigning cohorts, the study relied on participant-reported clinical history. Exposed volunteers were people who met a COVID-19 case within 2 weeks before study entry. Assay: immunoSEQ multiplex PCR; the TCRdb copy retains only in-frame clones and omits some. This sample carries 280,000 or so clones, about nine tenths of them seen once, and the ten largest clones take less than 3%. Germline V gene lookup returns CDR1 SGHTA and CDR2 FQGNSA. The CDR3 runs 16 residues. The trim removed 0 bases at V and 8 bases at J, leaving 6 bases unmatched.

This TCR derives from a woman in her fifties or sixties who had been exposed to COVID-19. The sequenced sample was PBMCs or T cells enriched from blood (not recorded which). The chain recombines TRBV7-2 with TRBJ2-3; TRBD2 agrees at 12 bases. CDR3 coding DNA: TGTGCCAGCAGCTTAGCGCTAGCGGGGGGGCTCAGTACGCAGTATTTT. Its protein is CASSLALAGGLSTQYF.